Presented here are 17 T cell receptor beta chains from one specimen sequenced in a study of beta chain features in type 1 diabetes. Sequenced material consisted of expressed TCRB transcripts (all of the isolated RNA was reverse transcribed). TCRdb keeps only in-frame clones here, not all; method: immunoSEQ multiplex PCR. The table has some 500,000 clones, about 10% seen once. Sample: naive CD4+ T cells from blood. The receptors stem from a woman younger than 30 in good health.

The chain is built from TRBV27 and TRBJ2-2; D is unclear. Germline CDR1 MNHEY, CDR2 SMNVEV (reference sequence). Trimming shortened V by 5 bases and J by 2 bases, and 6 bases separated the two germline ends. The CDR3 contains 13 residues. CDR3 loop: CASSNRNTGELFF. The CDR3, as DNA: TGTGCCAGCAGTAACAGAAACACCGGGGAGCTGTTTTTT.

In this sample, this clone turned up a few times. This CDR3 is CATSRDFQDRGAGELFF. The CDR3 bases are TGTGCCACCAGCAGAGACTTTCAGGACAGAGGAGCCGGGGAGCTGTTTTTT. This chain uses TRBV15 with TRBJ2-2; a possible D gene is TRBD1 (6 bases). The CDR3 is 17 amino acids. The germline V gene encodes CDR1 LNHNV and CDR2 YYDKDF (reference sequence). V gave up 0 bases and J gave up 6 bases, with 17 bases separating them.

The rearrangement uses TRBV28 and TRBJ2-3; D is uncertain. The CDR3 contains 11 residues. Trimming removed 3 bases from V and 13 bases from J, with 11 bases in between. The germline gives CDR1 MDHEN, CDR2 SYDVKM. The CDR3 reads CASSLVTVKYF. CDR3 DNA: TGTGCCAGCAGTTTGGTCACAGTTAAGTATTTT.

CDR3 bases: TGTGCCAGCCGCAGTATCGGACAGCGGGAGGGCAATGAGCAGTTCTTC. Protein sequence: CASRSIGQREGNEQFF. The V gene is TRBV11-2, the J gene TRBJ2-1, with 10 positions matching TRBD2. The V gene's germline CDR1 is SGHAT and CDR2 FQNNGV. After removal of 8 bases from V and 6 bases from J, the junction contained 13 bases not matched to a gene. CDR3 length: 16 amino acids.

This clone was seen a handful of times. The chain uses TRBV11-2 and TRBJ2-1, with 10 bases fitting TRBD2. CDR3 length: 17 amino acids. Trimming at V came to 3 bases and at J to 10 bases, leaving 15 bases not matched to a gene. CDR1 SGHAT and CDR2 FQNNGV come from the germline V gene. The DNA for the CDR3 is TGTGCCAGCAGCTTTTTTCTTCCCCTAGCGGGAGTTAGAGAGCAGTTCTTC. As protein: CASSFFLPLAGVREQFF.

The table lists this clone with a few counts. V is TRBV14 and J is TRBJ2-5; tentatively, D is TRBD1 or TRBD2 (5 bases each). The CDR3 spans 13 residues. Germline V lookup: CDR1 SGHDN, CDR2 FVKESK. V lost 2 bases and J 7 bases, leaving 11 bases between the germline ends. The CDR3 is CASSQLDSGTQYF. For the CDR3, the DNA is TGTGCCAGCAGCCAACTCGACAGCGGGACCCAGTACTTC.

V is TRBV5-4 and J is TRBJ2-5; TRBD1 is a possible D gene (6 bases). The germline V gene encodes CDR1 SGHNT and CDR2 YYREEE (reference sequence). V lost 4 bases and J 1 base, leaving 14 bases between the germline ends. The CDR3 runs 15 residues. CDR3 sequence reads: CASSRNVGGQETQYF. The CDR3 coding sequence is TGTGCCAGCAGCCGAAATGTAGGGGGCCAAGAGACCCAGTACTTC. Full variable domain (remainder filled in from reference TRBV5-4 and TRBJ2-5): ETGVTQSPTHLIKTRGQQVTLRCSSQSGHNTVSWYQQALGQGPQFIFQYYREEENGRGNFPPRFSGLQFPNYSSELNVNALELDDSALYLCASSRNVGGQETQYFGPGTRLLVL.

This clone was seen ten or more times. This chain joins TRBV10-3 and TRBJ2-1; D gene unclear. V lost 7 bases and J lost 9, with 10 bases in between. CDR3 length equals 11 residues. The V gene's germline CDR1 is ENHRY and CDR2 SYGVKD. The CDR3 DNA is TGTGCCATCAAGGAGCACGCTGAGCAGTTCTTC. Encoded protein: CAIKEHAEQFF.

Details on this clone: An end of the junction does not agree with germline; a read error may underlie this. This chain joins TRBV4-3 and TRBJ1-1; no firm D call. There are 13 residues in the CDR3. CDR1 is LGHNA, CDR2 YSLEER, per germline. In DNA form, the CDR3 reads TGCGCCAGCAGCCAAGTAAGATCAGATGGACGACTCTTT. Amino acids: CASSQVRSDGRLF.

The rearrangement uses TRBV6-1 and TRBJ1-4; 8 bases match TRBD1. This CDR3 has 15 residues. The germline CDR1 and CDR2 sequences are MNHNS and SASEGT. Germline trimming cut 3 bases from V and 5 bases from J; bases unmatched to any gene: 5. This chain's CDR3 is CASSDTGGLNEKLFF. The CDR3 DNA follows: TGTGCCAGCAGTGATACAGGGGGGTTAAATGAAAAACTGTTTTTT.

This clone was counted a few times. Here the CDR3 reads CASSGPAGDQYNEQFF. In nucleotides, the CDR3 is TGTGCCAGCAGTGGCCCCGCCGGGGACCAGTACAATGAGCAGTTCTTC. This chain uses TRBV9 with TRBJ2-1, with D tentatively TRBD1 or TRBD2 (5 bases each). The ends were cut back, 5 bases at V and 4 bases at J, with 19 bases in the middle. There are 16 residues in the CDR3. The germline gives CDR1 SGDLS, CDR2 YYNGEE.

V is TRBV2 and J is TRBJ2-1; the D gene is possibly TRBD1 (6 bases). CDR1 is SNHLY, CDR2 FYNNEI, per germline. This CDR3 has 13 amino acids. V lost 3 bases, J lost 6 bases, and 9 bases lay in between. The CDR3: CASSEATGNEQFF. The CDR3, as DNA: TGTGCCAGCAGTGAGGCGACAGGCAATGAGCAGTTCTTC.

A few counts support this clone. The gene calls are TRBV28 and TRBJ2-3, with D perhaps TRBD2 (6 bases). V lost 5 bases and J lost 0, with 18 bases in between. CDR3 size: 17 residues. CDR1 MDHEN and CDR2 SYDVKM come from the germline V gene. CDR3 in DNA: TGTGCCAGCAGTCTCAACTCAATGGGACTGAGCACAGATACGCAGTATTTT. Protein product: CASSLNSMGLSTDTQYF.

The table lists this clone with a few counts. V gene TRBV6-1 combines with J gene TRBJ1-2, with TRBD1 as a possible D gene (6 bases). Trimming left V 4 bases short and J 8 bases short, with 20 bases between. There are 15 residues in the CDR3. The V gene's germline CDR1 is MNHNS and CDR2 SASEGT. CDR3 bases: TGTGCCAGCAGTGCCGCGGGAGGGGGTTATTACGGCTACACCTTC. Protein sequence: CASSAAGGGYYGYTF.

In regard to this clone: This may be a read error: a much more frequent sequence differs by one nucleotide. At the DNA level, this CDR3 is encoded by other sequences in the same sample as well. The chain is built from TRBV5-4 and TRBJ2-3; 7 positions agree with TRBD2. Germline V CDR1 and CDR2: SGHNT, YYREEE (reference sequence). This CDR3 is built from 14 residues. V was clipped by 2 bases and J by 0 bases; unmatched bases: 0. CDR3 in amino acids: CASSLAGSTDTQYF. Here the CDR3 DNA reads TGTGCCAGCAGCTTAGCGGGGAGCACAGATACGCAGTATTTT.

This clone was counted between two and nine times. The chain uses TRBV27 and TRBJ1-1, with 8 bases identical to TRBD1. Unmatched junction bases numbered 9, after V lost 5 bases and J lost 1 base. The CDR3 has 16 residues. The V gene's germline CDR1 is MNHEY and CDR2 SMNVEV (reference sequence). CDR3 in amino acids: CASSIARGRGNTEAFF. The CDR3 bases are TGTGCCAGCAGTATAGCCAGGGGGCGCGGGAACACTGAAGCTTTCTTT.

This clone was counted a few times. The rearrangement links TRBV7-9 to TRBJ2-4; weak D call: TRBD2 (6 bases). Trimming left V 5 bases short and J 3 bases short, with 17 bases between. Germline loops: CDR1 SEHNR, CDR2 FQNEAQ (reference sequence). The CDR3 runs to 16 residues. The CDR3 here is CASSDSSPGGKNIQYF. The DNA for the CDR3 is TGTGCCAGCAGCGACAGCTCCCCCGGGGGCAAAAACATTCAGTACTTC.